These 22 T cell receptor beta chains were all obtained from the same sample, sequenced in a study of blood T cell repertoires in COVID-19 (TCRdb year 2020). Library creation used the immunoSEQ multiplex PCR assay. In TCRdb, the immuneACCESS table is reduced to in-frame sequences with V and J assigned. These tables do not hold every clone; where another copy was compared, an unresolved V gene accounts for under half, and the others remain unexplained. A total of some 320,000 clones appear in this sample, over 85% of them only once. 2.6% of the sample is taken by the ten largest. The sample comprised PBMCs or T cells enriched from blood (not recorded which). These TCRs come from a man in his 60s who had recovered from COVID-19.

V gene TRBV7-3 combines with J gene TRBJ1-1, with 7 nucleotides matching TRBD1. Losses at the gene ends were 5 bases for V and 5 bases for J; bases not matched to a gene: 5. There are 13 residues in the CDR3. From germline, CDR1 is SGHTA and CDR2 FQGTGA. The CDR3 is CASSETGVTEAFF. The CDR3 nucleotides are TGTGCCAGCAGCGAAACAGGGGTAACTGAAGCTTTCTTT.

The chain employs TRBV11-2 and TRBJ2-2, with 9 nucleotides matching TRBD2. This CDR3 spans 16 amino acids. V gave up 2 bases and J gave up 4 bases; unmatched junction bases: 5. Looked up from germline, CDR1 is SGHAT and CDR2 is FQNNGV. In DNA form, the CDR3 reads TGTGCCAGCAGCTTAACCGGGACTAGCTTCACCGGGGAGCTGTTTTTT. Translation gives CASSLTGTSFTGELFF.

The V call is TRBV11-2, the J call TRBJ2-3; D is possibly TRBD2 (5 bases). The CDR3 has 19 residues. V lost 5 bases and J lost 0, with 24 bases in between. Looked up from germline, CDR1 is SGHAT and CDR2 is FQNNGV. The CDR3 loop reads CASSLRLESGPSSTDTQYF. DNA for the CDR3: TGTGCCAGCAGCCTTCGTTTAGAAAGCGGACCGTCTAGCACAGATACGCAGTATTTT.

The chain is built from TRBV11-2 and TRBJ1-2; D might be TRBD1 (6 bases). V was shortened by 3 bases and J by 8 bases, with 10 bases between the two germline ends. Germline V lookup: CDR1 SGHAT, CDR2 FQNNGV. This CDR3 has 12 amino acids. Written as DNA, the CDR3 is TGTGCCAGCAGCTTTAACAGGGAGGGCTACACCTTC. Its protein product is CASSFNREGYTF.

The chain is built from TRBV7-9 and TRBJ2-5; the D gene is possibly TRBD1 (6 bases). The CDR3 totals 14 residues. CDR1 and CDR2 from the germline V gene are SEHNR and FQNEAQ (reference sequence). Trimming took 5 bases from V and 4 from J, leaving 14 bases between them. Here the CDR3 DNA reads TGTGCCAGCAGCCCATCAGGGGATCGAGAGACCCAGTACTTC. Protein product: CASSPSGDRETQYF.

The rearrangement links TRBV7-2 to TRBJ2-1, with TRBD2 matching 12 bases. CDR1 is SGHTA and CDR2 is FQGNSA in the germline V gene. The V and J ends lost 4 bases and 8 bases, in that order; junction bases with no gene match: 6. The CDR3 totals 15 residues. The CDR3 DNA reads as TGTGCCAGCAGCTCTAGCGGGGGGGCTCGAGATGAGCAGTTCTTC. It specifies CASSSSGGARDEQFF.

The chain is built from TRBV2 and TRBJ2-3; 10 bases map to TRBD2. CDR3 size: 14 residues. V shed 3 bases, J shed 7 bases, and the junction held 4 bases outside the gene matches. Germline loops: CDR1 SNHLY, CDR2 FYNNEI. The CDR3 loop reads CASSEASGGHTQYF. As DNA, the CDR3 is TGTGCCAGCAGTGAGGCTAGCGGGGGACATACGCAGTATTTT.

This chain uses TRBV4-3 with TRBJ1-5; TRBD1 agrees at 10 bases. This CDR3 is 15 amino acids long. Trimming removed 2 bases from V and 9 bases from J; junction bases left unmatched: 7. Per germline, CDR1 LGHNA and CDR2 YSLEER. The CDR3 sequence: CASSQSGTGEWPQHF. CDR3 DNA sequence: TGCGCCAGCAGCCAATCCGGGACAGGGGAATGGCCCCAGCATTTT.

The chain is built from TRBV19 and TRBJ2-7, with 8 positions matching TRBD2. V shed 7 bases, J shed 4 bases, and the junction held 12 bases outside the gene matches. CDR3 size: 15 residues. Germline CDR1 LNHDA, CDR2 SQIVND (reference sequence). The CDR3 DNA is TGTGCCAGTACTTTCGCGGGAGGAGGAGATTACGAGCAGTACTTC. Translation gives CASTFAGGGDYEQYF.

This rearrangement joins TRBV6-5 to TRBJ2-5, with TRBD2 identical over 10 bases. The CDR3 is 16 residues long. The J segment lost 5 bases and the V segment lost 3 bases, leaving 9 bases of the junction unmatched. Germline assignment: CDR1 MNHEY and CDR2 SVGAGI. CDR3: CASSYGASGSRETQYF. The CDR3 bases are TGTGCCAGCAGTTATGGGGCTAGCGGGAGTAGGGAGACCCAGTACTTC.

Worth noting for this clone: The junction differs from germline at one of its ends, possibly a read error. This chain links TRBV7-7 with TRBJ2-7, with 10 bases aligning to TRBD1. Germline values: CDR1 SSHAT, CDR2 FNYEAQ (reference sequence). The CDR3 runs 15 residues. In DNA form, the CDR3 reads TGTGCTAGCAGCCCCGGACAGGGGGGCTCCTACGAGCAGTACTTC. As protein: CASSPGQGGSYEQYF.

This chain connects TRBV19 to TRBJ1-5; 12 nucleotides match TRBD1. Trimming cost V 0 bases and J 2 bases; bases outside gene matches: 5. The CDR3 has 18 residues. Per germline, CDR1 LNHDA and CDR2 SQIVND (reference sequence). CDR3 amino acids: CASSIDLGQGARNQPQHF. The DNA for the CDR3 is TGTGCCAGTAGTATAGATCTGGGACAGGGGGCACGCAATCAGCCCCAGCATTTT. The full variable domain, its missing parts supplied by reference TRBV19 and TRBJ1-5, is DGGITQSPKYLFRKEGQNVTLSCEQNLNHDAMYWYRQDPGQGLRLIYYSQIVNDFQKGDIAEGYSVSREKKESFPLTVTSAQKNPTAFYLCASSIDLGQGARNQPQHFGDGTRLSIL.

The chain has TRBV3-1 (or the pseudogene TRBV3-2) and TRBJ1-1; TRBD1 aligns across 12 bases. The CDR3 consists of 15 residues. The V gene's germline CDR1 is LGHDT and CDR2 YNNKEL (reference sequence). With 4 bases clipped from V and 6 bases from J, the junction kept 6 bases outside the gene matches. The CDR3 region has the DNA TGTGCCAGCAGCCCTCCGGGACAGGGGGCCCCTGAAGCTTTCTTT. This sequence encodes CASSPPGQGAPEAFF.

V gene TRBV10-3 combines with J gene TRBJ2-3; D gene uncertain. With 5 bases removed from V and 2 bases from J, the gap between germline ends came to 11 bases. The germline V gene has CDR1 ENHRY and CDR2 SYGVKD. The CDR3 has 14 amino acids. CDR3 DNA sequence: TGTGCCATCAGTCGCGGAGAGACCACAGATACGCAGTATTTT. Translation: CAISRGETTDTQYF.

The chain links TRBV7-6 to TRBJ2-3; the D gene is possibly TRBD1 (6 bases). V lost 5 bases and J 2 bases, leaving 11 bases between the germline ends. CDR1 SGHVS and CDR2 FNYEAQ come from the germline V gene. The CDR3 length is 14 residues. The CDR3 here is CASSLQGITDTQYF. CDR3 nucleotide sequence: TGTGCCAGCAGCCTACAGGGTATCACAGATACGCAGTATTTT.

This clone came up once. The chain is built from TRBV5-1 and TRBJ2-1, with 14 bases lining up with TRBD2. The CDR3 length is 18 residues. The trim removed 6 bases at V and 3 bases at J, leaving 11 bases unmatched. The V gene's germline CDR1 is SGHRS and CDR2 YFSETQ. As DNA, the CDR3 is TGCGCCAGCATGACCCAGACTAGCGGGAGGGTAGGCTACAATGAGCAGTTCTTC. This gives the protein CASMTQTSGRVGYNEQFF.

The chain combines TRBV3-1 (or the pseudogene TRBV3-2) with TRBJ1-1; a possible D gene is TRBD1 (6 bases). CDR3 size: 14 residues. With 0 bases removed from V and 6 bases from J, the gap between germline ends came to 11 bases. Germline CDR1 is LGHDT and CDR2 is YNNKEL (reference sequence). CDR3 DNA sequence: TGTGCCAGCAGCCAAGAAGCTGGGGGCGCTGAAGCTTTCTTT. Translated, it gives CASSQEAGGAEAFF.

This clone was seen only a few times. The genes are TRBV5-1 and TRBJ2-2; D might be TRBD1 (6 bases). This CDR3 spans 14 amino acids. Trimming left V 4 bases short and J 6 bases short, with 13 bases between. Germline loops: CDR1 SGHRS, CDR2 YFSETQ. Here the CDR3 reads CASSQQGAAGELFF. The CDR3 DNA is TGCGCCAGCAGCCAACAGGGTGCTGCCGGGGAGCTGTTTTTT.

The J gene is TRBJ2-7, the V gene TRBV14; no reliable D call. The V gene lost 0 bases and the J gene lost 9 bases, with 12 bases spanning the gap. CDR1 is SGHDN, CDR2 FVKESK, per germline. The CDR3 runs to 13 residues. CDR3 in amino acids: CASSQDSIGGQYF. DNA for the CDR3: TGTGCCAGCAGCCAAGACAGTATCGGCGGGCAGTACTTC.

The chain combines TRBV2 with TRBJ1-2; TRBD1 aligns across 9 bases. CDR1 is SNHLY and CDR2 is FYNNEI in the germline V gene. Losses at the gene ends were 8 bases for V and 4 bases for J; bases not matched to a gene: 5. The CDR3 is 13 residues long. The CDR3 sequence: CASGTGSGYGYTF. CDR3 nucleotides: TGTGCCAGCGGGACAGGGAGTGGCTATGGCTACACCTTC.

J is TRBJ2-2 and V is TRBV7-9; D perhaps matches TRBD1 (5 bases). There are 16 residues in the CDR3. V lost 8 bases to trimming and J lost 2 bases, with 18 bases between them. Germline CDR1 reads SEHNR; CDR2 reads FQNEAQ (reference sequence). The CDR3 reads CASETYWGSNTGELFF. CDR3 sequence (DNA): TGTGCCAGCGAGACTTATTGGGGCAGCAACACCGGGGAGCTGTTTTTT. Filled out from reference TRBV7-9 and TRBJ2-2, the complete variable domain reads DTGVSQNPRHKITKRGQNVTFRCDPISEHNRLYWYRQTLGQGPEFLTYFQNEAQLEKSRLLSDRFSAERPKGSFSTLEIQRTEQGDSAMYLCASETYWGSNTGELFFGEGSRLTVL.

This chain connects TRBV30 to TRBJ2-7; D not certain. This CDR3 spans 11 amino acids. Germline CDR1 reads GTSNPN; CDR2 reads SVGIG (reference sequence). Trimming cost V 3 bases and J 3 bases, with 6 bases left between them. In DNA, the CDR3 is TGTGCCTGGAGAGACTTCTACGAGCAGTACTTC. This sequence encodes CAWRDFYEQYF.